The 17 T cell receptor beta chains presented below share a single source sample, sequenced in a study of blood T cells in healthy people across ages. PCR was performed a second time for 7 to 11 cycles using a sample-barcoded 5' primer and a J-beta primer mix. TCRdb analysed the 5' RACE reads with MiXCR anew, one entry per CDR3 protein. This table has around 800,000 distinct CDR3 sequences, under 45% appearing once. Sequenced input: blood. All receptors derive from a man aged 55 to 70 in good health.

As concerns this clonotype: A single base separates this from a much larger clone, so it may be a read error. The chain has TRBV4-3 and TRBJ2-7; 7 positions agree with TRBD1. Germline V gene data show CDR1 as LGHNA and CDR2 as YSLEER. Unmatched junction bases numbered 9, after V lost 6 bases and J lost 7 bases. The CDR3 covers 13 residues. CDR3 protein: CASSQTGLNEQYF. The CDR3, as DNA: TGCGCCAGCAGTCAGACAGGGCTCAATGAGCAGTACTTC.

This chain uses TRBV24-1 with TRBJ2-1, with D perhaps TRBD1 (6 bases). CDR3 length equals 15 residues. Germline CDR1 is KGHDR and CDR2 is SFDVKD. V lost 8 bases and J 6 bases, leaving 19 bases between the germline ends. The chain's CDR3 is CATTDSGTHPNEQFF. The CDR3 nucleotides are TGTGCCACCACCGATTCAGGGACACATCCCAATGAGCAGTTCTTC.

V usage is TRBV3-1 and J usage is TRBJ1-1; D remains unclear. V lost 0 bases, J lost 1 base, and 12 bases lay in between. Germline V gene sequence: CDR1 LGHDT, CDR2 YNNKEL (reference sequence). The CDR3 runs 16 residues. CDR3 protein: CASSQEPMRGNTEAFF. The CDR3, as DNA: TGTGCCAGCAGCCAAGAACCGATGCGGGGGAACACTGAAGCTTTCTTT.

This chain joins TRBV28 and TRBJ1-6, with 8 bases lining up with TRBD1. After removal of 3 bases from V and 10 bases from J, the junction contained 8 bases not matched to a gene. This CDR3 spans 15 amino acids. Germline CDR1 reads MDHEN; CDR2 reads SYDVKM. CDR3 coding DNA: TGTGCCAGCAGTTTGCGGCAGGGGGCGAGATCACCCCTCCACTTT. Its protein product is CASSLRQGARSPLHF.

The rearrangement uses TRBV29-1 and TRBJ1-2; D gene unclear. The CDR3 covers 13 residues. Germline lookup yields CDR1 SQVTM and CDR2 ANQGSEA. Trimming cost V 7 bases and J 6 bases, with 18 bases left between them. Here the CDR3 reads CSANSLNLDGYTF. DNA of the CDR3: TGCAGCGCGAACTCTCTAAATCTAGATGGCTACACCTTC.

This clonotype was picked up a small number of times. V usage is TRBV27 and J usage is TRBJ1-5, with D uncertain. The CDR3 covers 15 residues. Deletions cut 1 base from V and 5 bases from J, with 12 bases between. The germline V gene has CDR1 MNHEY and CDR2 SMNVEV (reference sequence). The CDR3 DNA is TGTGCCAGCAGTTTATACCAATATGGTGATCAGCCCCAGCATTTT. It specifies CASSLYQYGDQPQHF.

This clonotype has just a few counts. The chain links TRBV7-2 to TRBJ1-2; D not resolved. Germline CDR1 SGHTA, CDR2 FQGNSA. CDR3 length: 14 residues. Trimming stripped 1 base from V and 4 bases from J, with 10 bases between. The DNA of the CDR3 is TGTGCCAGCAGCTTAGTAGCGGAGATCTATGGCTACACCTTC. Translated, it gives CASSLVAEIYGYTF.

This clonotype was recorded a few times. This chain links TRBV4-1 with TRBJ2-1; D not certain. V dropped 8 bases and J dropped 6 bases, with 11 bases sitting between them. The CDR3 consists of 12 residues. CDR1 and CDR2 from the germline V gene are MGHRA and YSYEKL. For the CDR3, the DNA is TGCGCCAGCGAATCGGGCGGCAATGAGCAGTTCTTC. Amino acid sequence: CASESGGNEQFF.

This clonotype has only a few counts. The V and J genes are TRBV4-3 and TRBJ2-5, with TRBD1 as a possible D gene (6 bases). Germline lookup yields CDR1 LGHNA and CDR2 YSLEER. The CDR3 has 17 residues. Trimming took 2 bases from V and 5 from J, leaving 21 bases between them. This chain's CDR3 is CASSQSSPSSQGETQYF. Written as DNA, the CDR3 is TGCGCCAGCAGCCAATCCTCCCCCTCTAGTCAGGGGGAGACCCAGTACTTC.

There are a few counts of this clonotype. This rearrangement joins TRBV7-2 to TRBJ2-7, with 8 nucleotides matching TRBD2. V shed 5 bases, J shed 1 base, and the junction held 16 bases outside the gene matches. The CDR3 length is 18 residues. Germline lookup yields CDR1 SGHTA and CDR2 FQGNSA. Here the CDR3 DNA reads TGTGCCAGCAGCCCCAGGACTAGCCGTTTCACCGGTTCCTACGAGCAGTACTTC. This encodes CASSPRTSRFTGSYEQYF.

The chain carries TRBV12-3 or TRBV12-4 and TRBJ2-1; 8 nucleotides agree with TRBD2. The CDR3 consists of 15 residues. Trimming removed 6 bases from V and 7 bases from J; junction bases left unmatched: 11. The CDR3 spells CASSRRSGGPNEQFF. The CDR3 coding sequence is TGTGCCAGCAGCAGACGTTCGGGGGGGCCGAATGAGCAGTTCTTC.

The sample holds a few counts of this clonotype. This chain connects TRBV7-2 to TRBJ2-1; D remains unclear. The CDR3 has 11 residues. From germline, CDR1 is SGHTA and CDR2 FQGNSA. V lost 8 bases and J lost 10, with 12 bases in between. The CDR3 bases are TGTGCCAGCCGTAGTTTGGGCGAGCAGTTCTTC. Its translation: CASRSLGEQFF.

J is TRBJ2-3 and V is TRBV9; maybe TRBD1 (6 bases). Germline loops: CDR1 SGDLS, CDR2 YYNGEE. Trimming removed 1 base from V and 4 bases from J, with 10 bases in between. The CDR3 loop spans 14 amino acids. The CDR3 region is CASSVWGQPDTQYF. Here the CDR3 DNA reads TGTGCCAGCAGCGTATGGGGGCAGCCAGATACGCAGTATTTT. Based on the CDR3 plus reference TRBV9 and TRBJ2-3, the full variable domain is DSGVTQTPKHLITATGQRVTLRCSPRSGDLSVYWYQQSLDQGLQFLIQYYNGEERAKGNILERFSAQQFPDLHSELNLSSLELGDSALYFCASSVWGQPDTQYFGPGTRLTVL.

This clonotype was seen a handful of times. The germline gene is not matched at one end of the junction; a read error may be the cause. The V gene is TRBV3-1, the J gene TRBJ2-7; D is unresolved. CDR1 is LGHDT, CDR2 YNNKEL, per germline (reference sequence). This CDR3 contains 13 residues. CDR3 sequence: CASSQGSYNEQYF. For the CDR3, the DNA is TGCGCCAGCAGCCAAGGTAGCTACAATGAGCAGTACTTC.

The V call is TRBV2, the J call TRBJ1-2, with D possibly matching TRBD1 (6 bases). The V gene's germline CDR1 is SNHLY and CDR2 FYNNEI. The V end lost 6 bases, the J end lost 8 bases, and 16 bases lay between the germline ends. This CDR3 is 13 amino acids long. The CDR3 spells CASSGDGGGGYTF. DNA of the CDR3: TGTGCCAGCAGCGGTGACGGGGGCGGGGGCTACACCTTC. Complete variable domain (other parts from reference TRBV2 and TRBJ1-2): EPEVTQTPSHQVTQMGQEVILRCVPISNHLYFYWYRQILGQKVEFLVSFYNNEISEKSEIFDDQFSVERPDGSNFTLKIRSTKLEDSAMYFCASSGDGGGGYTFGSGTRLTVV.

This chain uses TRBV7-9 with TRBJ2-1; the match to TRBD1 covers 7 bases. This CDR3 has 14 residues. Germline V CDR1 and CDR2: SEHNR, FQNEAQ (reference sequence). J was trimmed by 4 bases and V by 5 bases; bases with no gene match: 5. CDR3 region: CASSRGQSYNEQFF. CDR3 bases: TGTGCCAGCAGCCGGGGACAGTCTTACAATGAGCAGTTCTTC.

The V and J genes are TRBV24-1 and TRBJ2-3; D gene unclear. The ends were cut back, 0 bases at V and 6 bases at J, with 9 bases in the middle. The CDR3 covers 14 residues. The germline gives CDR1 KGHDR, CDR2 SFDVKD. The chain's CDR3 is CATSDLLPSDTQYF. The CDR3 DNA follows: TGTGCCACCAGTGATTTGCTGCCATCGGATACGCAGTATTTT.